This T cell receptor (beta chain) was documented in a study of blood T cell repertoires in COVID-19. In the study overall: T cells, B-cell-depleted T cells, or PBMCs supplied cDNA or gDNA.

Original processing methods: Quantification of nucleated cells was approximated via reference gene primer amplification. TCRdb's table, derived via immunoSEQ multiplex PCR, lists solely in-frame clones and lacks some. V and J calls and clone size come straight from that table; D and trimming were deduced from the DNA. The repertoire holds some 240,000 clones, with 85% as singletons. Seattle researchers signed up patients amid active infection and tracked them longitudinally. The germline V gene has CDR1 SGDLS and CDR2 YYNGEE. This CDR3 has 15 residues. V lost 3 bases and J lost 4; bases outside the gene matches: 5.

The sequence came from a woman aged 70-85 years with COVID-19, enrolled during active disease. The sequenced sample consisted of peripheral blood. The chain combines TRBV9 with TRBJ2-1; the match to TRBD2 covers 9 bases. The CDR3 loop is CASSAGTSIYNEQFF. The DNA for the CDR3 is TGTGCCAGCAGCGCCGGGACTAGCATATACAATGAGCAGTTCTTC.